This paragraph covers one TCR beta chain sequence. The data were obtained in a study of blood T cell repertoires in COVID-19. Study summary: There were acute and convalescent COVID-19 samples, and they came from the United States, Italy and Spain.

The protocol was immunoSEQ multiplex PCR, while the TCRdb copy is restricted to in-frame clones and leaves out a portion. The data hold 100,000 or so clones, with roughly 89% observed a single time. CDR3 length: 15 amino acids. V was cut by 3 bases and J by 7 bases, with 16 bases left in between. In germline, CDR1 is LNHDA, CDR2 SQIVND (reference sequence). Sample: peripheral blood. V usage is TRBV19 and J usage is TRBJ2-1, with a tentative D call TRBD2 (6 bases). This clonotype was obtained from a man in his 70s with acute or convalescent COVID-19. In DNA, the CDR3 is TGTGCCAGTAGTATTACCTGGGACCGGGGGAATGAGCAGTTCTTC. This sequence encodes CASSITWDRGNEQFF.